These 29 T cell receptor beta chains were sequenced from one sample in a study of blood T cell repertoires in COVID-19. Some clones are missing from TCRdb's copy, which holds only in-frame ones; the method was immunoSEQ multiplex PCR. The sample contains 45,000 to 60,000 clones, over 70% of which appear only once. Sequenced sample: peripheral blood. The receptors here all came from a human donor with active or convalescent COVID-19. The donor label of this sample is uncertain.

V and J are TRBV11-2 and TRBJ1-4, with D uncertain. CDR3 length equals 12 residues. V shed 5 bases and J shed 7 bases, with 8 bases lying between them. Germline CDR1 is SGHAT and CDR2 is FQNNGV. For the CDR3, the DNA is TGTGCCAGCAGCCGCGGGGTTGAAAAACTGTTTTTT. Its translation is CASSRGVEKLFF.

The chain carries TRBV12-5 and TRBJ2-7, with a weak D call TRBD1 (5 bases). CDR1 is LGHNT, CDR2 FRNRAP, per germline. The CDR3 runs 15 residues. Trimming left V 4 bases short and J 2 bases short, with 15 bases between. The CDR3 bases are TGTGCTAGTGGTTCCGCCAGGGCCCTCCCCTACGAGCAGTACTTC. Its translation: CASGSARALPYEQYF.

The genes are TRBV5-1 and TRBJ2-2; the D gene is possibly TRBD2 (6 bases). The CDR3 contains 15 residues. Looked up from germline, CDR1 is SGHRS and CDR2 is YFSETQ. Between the trimmed V and J ends, which lost 4 bases and 6 bases, there was a span of 16 bases. CDR3 sequence: CASSPIRGSPGELFF. The CDR3 nucleotides are TGCGCCAGCAGCCCCATTCGGGGGAGTCCCGGGGAGCTGTTTTTT.

The rearrangement joins TRBV10-3 to TRBJ1-1; TRBD1 matches 8 bases. V lost 3 bases and J lost 1; bases outside the gene matches: 4. In germline, CDR1 is ENHRY, CDR2 SYGVKD. CDR3 size: 15 residues. The CDR3 DNA reads TGTGCCATCAGTGAAGGAGGGACAGGGAACACTGAAGCTTTCTTT. Translated, it gives CAISEGGTGNTEAFF.

V is TRBV27 and J is TRBJ2-1; D is ambiguous. Looked up from germline, CDR1 is MNHEY and CDR2 is SMNVEV (reference sequence). CDR3 length: 13 amino acids. V gave up 2 bases and J gave up 14 bases, with 16 bases separating them. This CDR3 reads CASSLGLLEAKFF. The DNA of the CDR3 is TGTGCCAGCAGTTTAGGCCTCCTCGAAGCGAAGTTCTTC.

The chain is built from TRBV11-3 and TRBJ2-1; D call uncertain. This CDR3 is 16 amino acids long. From germline, CDR1 is SGHNT and CDR2 YENEEA. Trimming shortened V by 1 base and J by 6 bases, and 16 bases separated the two germline ends. The CDR3 DNA reads as TGTGCCAGCAGCTTAGGTTCCAGCGTATTAGCCAATGAGCAGTTCTTC. The encoded protein is CASSLGSSVLANEQFF.

This chain connects TRBV19 to TRBJ2-2; possibly TRBD1 for D (6 bases). The CDR3 extends over 16 amino acids. Trimming took off 7 bases at V and 1 base at J, with 16 bases between the two ends. CDR1 is LNHDA and CDR2 is SQIVND in the germline V gene (reference sequence). The CDR3 DNA is TGTGCCAGTACCCCCGTCAGGGGCTTGAACACCGGGGAGCTGTTTTTT. The encoded protein is CASTPVRGLNTGELFF.

The chain is built from TRBV9 and TRBJ1-4; 10 nucleotides match TRBD1. Germline V gene data show CDR1 as SGDLS and CDR2 as YYNGEE. The CDR3 is 18 amino acids. V was pared by 0 bases and J by 3 bases, with 8 bases of the junction left unmatched. The CDR3 coding sequence is TGTGCCAGCAGCGTAGAACCGGGACAGGGGATCTCTAATGAAAAACTGTTTTTT. Encoded protein: CASSVEPGQGISNEKLFF.

This clone was counted only a few times. The rearrangement joins TRBV6-6 to TRBJ2-1; TRBD1 matches 12 bases. With V trimmed by 6 bases and J by 7 bases, 7 bases remained unmatched. The CDR3 extends over 15 amino acids. Germline-derived CDR1 and CDR2 are MNHNY and SVGAGI (reference sequence). CDR3 nucleotide sequence: TGTGCCAGCAGGGTCTCGGGACAGGGGGCTAATGAGCAGTTCTTC. Translated, it gives CASRVSGQGANEQFF.

The chain employs TRBV5-8 and TRBJ2-7; 14 bases line up with TRBD2. The CDR3 sequence is 14 residues long. The germline CDR1 and CDR2 sequences are SGHTS and YDEGEE. V shed 6 bases, J shed 6 bases, and the junction held 5 bases outside the gene matches. The CDR3 is CASTPGLAGVEQYF. Written as DNA, the CDR3 is TGTGCCAGCACCCCGGGACTAGCGGGAGTCGAGCAGTACTTC.

The chain joins TRBV6-2 or TRBV6-3 to TRBJ1-1; D is ambiguous. Germline CDR1 and CDR2: MNHEY and SVGEGT. Trimming took 2 bases from V and 8 from J, leaving 24 bases between them. The CDR3 runs 17 residues. In DNA, the CDR3 is TGTGCCAGCAGTTACCGCAGTCGGAGGTATCAGTTCCAGGAAGCTTTCTTT. This codes for CASSYRSRRYQFQEAFF.

This clone was recorded once. This chain joins TRBV3-1 (or the pseudogene TRBV3-2) and TRBJ1-5; a possible D gene is TRBD1 (6 bases). The V gene lost 4 bases and the J gene lost 6 bases, with 16 bases spanning the gap. The CDR3 extends over 15 amino acids. From germline, CDR1 is LGHDT and CDR2 YNNKEL (reference sequence). The CDR3 region is CASSRKQGPSQPQHF. The CDR3 DNA reads TGTGCCAGCAGCCGAAAACAGGGCCCCAGTCAGCCCCAGCATTTT.

The V and J genes are TRBV29-1 and TRBJ1-5; 8 positions match TRBD1. Losses at the gene ends were 6 bases for V and 6 bases for J; bases not matched to a gene: 7. Germline CDR1 reads SQVTM; CDR2 reads ANQGSEA. The CDR3 sequence is 13 residues long. CDR3 coding DNA: TGCAGCGTCCAGGGGGCTAGGGGTCAGCCCCAGCATTTT. Protein product: CSVQGARGQPQHF.

This clone was seen a single time. The chain couples TRBV15 to TRBJ2-3; D gene uncertain. The CDR3 has 16 residues. V was shortened by 4 bases and J by 0 bases, with 14 bases between the two germline ends. Per the germline V gene, CDR1 is LNHNV and CDR2 is YYDKDF (reference sequence). CDR3 sequence reads: CATSTLRLVSTDTQYF. DNA for the CDR3: TGTGCCACCAGCACCTTGAGACTGGTTAGCACAGATACGCAGTATTTT.

The chain carries TRBV4-2 and TRBJ2-1; tentatively, D is TRBD2 (5 bases). In germline, CDR1 is LGHNA, CDR2 YNFKEQ. This CDR3 spans 17 amino acids. V was pared by 0 bases and J by 5 bases, with 17 bases between. The CDR3 bases are TGTGCCAGCAGCCAAGAAAGTACGGGGTGGGGTAACAATGAGCAGTTCTTC. Amino acid sequence: CASSQESTGWGNNEQFF.

V is TRBV4-3 and J is TRBJ2-5; D might be TRBD1 (6 bases). The CDR3 is 17 amino acids. The germline V gene encodes CDR1 LGHNA and CDR2 YSLEER. V shed 1 base and J shed 5 bases, with 20 bases lying between them. In DNA, the CDR3 is TGCGCCAGCAGCCAAGGGTCAGGGAAAGGGGGTCCGGAGACCCAGTACTTC. Translated, it gives CASSQGSGKGGPETQYF.

The gene calls are TRBV7-3 and TRBJ2-1, with TRBD2 identical over 16 bases. CDR1 is SGHTA and CDR2 is FQGTGA in the germline V gene. The CDR3 is made up of 18 amino acids. V trimming: 4 bases; J trimming: 9 bases; junction bases outside the gene matches: 12. This chain's CDR3 is CASSSGTSGRAVTGEQFF. The CDR3 DNA follows: TGTGCCAGCAGCTCAGGGACTAGCGGGAGGGCCGTTACTGGTGAGCAGTTCTTC.

V gene TRBV18 combines with J gene TRBJ2-7; 9 nucleotides match TRBD1. CDR3 length: 17 amino acids. The V and J ends lost 3 bases and 2 bases, in that order; junction bases with no gene match: 11. Germline V CDR1 and CDR2: KGHSH, LQKENI. The CDR3 region is CASSPSLPGQGAYEQYF. CDR3 nucleotides: TGTGCCAGCTCACCTTCATTACCGGGACAGGGTGCCTACGAGCAGTACTTC.

On this clone: A much larger clone lies one base from this, so it may be a read error. V and J are TRBV4-1 and TRBJ2-2, with 8 bases that match TRBD2. The germline CDR1 and CDR2 sequences are MGHRA and YSYEKL. This CDR3 comprises 15 residues. Here the CDR3 reads CPSSLAGGGTGELFF. The CDR3 bases are TGCCCCAGCAGCCTGGCCGGGGGGGGGACCGGGGAGCTGTTTTTT.

The V and J genes are TRBV25-1 and TRBJ1-6; D remains unclear. Trimming shortened V by 3 bases and J by 11 bases, and 11 bases separated the two germline ends. The CDR3 consists of 13 residues. The V gene's germline CDR1 is MGHDK and CDR2 SYGVNS. This CDR3 reads CASSEEREAPLHF. The CDR3 DNA reads TGTGCCAGCAGTGAGGAGAGGGAGGCACCCCTCCACTTT. The complete variable domain, with remaining parts taken from reference TRBV25-1 and TRBJ1-6, reads EADIYQTPRYLVIGTGKKITLECSQTMGHDKMYWYQQDPGMELHLIHYSYGVNSTEKGDLSSESTVSRIRTEHFPLTLESARPSHTSQYLCASSEEREAPLHFGNGTRLTVT.

J is TRBJ1-3 and V is TRBV9, with no clear D. The CDR3 totals 14 residues. Germline-derived CDR1 and CDR2 are SGDLS and YYNGEE. The V gene lost 4 bases and the J gene lost 2 bases, with 10 bases spanning the gap. The CDR3 sequence is CASSPGFAGNTIYF. Written as DNA, the CDR3 is TGTGCCAGCAGCCCGGGGTTCGCTGGAAACACCATATATTTT.

The gene calls are TRBV3-1 (or the pseudogene TRBV3-2) and TRBJ1-2; weak D call: TRBD1 (5 bases). V was pared by 0 bases and J by 5 bases, with 13 bases between. The CDR3 covers 15 residues. The germline V gene has CDR1 LGHDT and CDR2 YNNKEL (reference sequence). The CDR3 bases are TGTGCCAGCAGCCAAGACTGGAGCAGGGCATATGGCTACACCTTC. Its protein is CASSQDWSRAYGYTF.

The chain combines TRBV5-1 with TRBJ2-7, with no clear D. The V end was cut by 3 bases, the J end by 3 bases, with 10 bases between. Germline CDR1 and CDR2: SGHRS and YFSETQ. The CDR3 loop spans 13 amino acids. The CDR3 DNA reads TGCGCCAGCAGCTCGGTAGCAAGCTACGAGCAGTACTTC. It codes for CASSSVASYEQYF. The variable domain in full, with the rest retrieved from reference TRBV5-1 and TRBJ2-7, is KAGVTQTPRYLIKTRGQQVTLSCSPISGHRSVSWYQQTPGQGLQFLFEYFSETQRNKGNFPGRFSGRQFSNSRSEMNVSTLELGDSALYLCASSSVASYEQYFGPGTRLTVT.

The chain recombines TRBV11-3 with TRBJ2-7; perhaps TRBD1 as D (6 bases). Trimming removed 3 bases from V and 10 bases from J, with 13 bases in between. Germline V lookup: CDR1 SGHNT, CDR2 YENEEA. The CDR3 has 12 amino acids. The CDR3 nucleotides are TGTGCCAGCAGCTTCTCTCGACAGGACCAGTACTTC. It encodes CASSFSRQDQYF.

This sequence joins TRBV30 and TRBJ1-5; D perhaps matches TRBD1 (6 bases). Trimming removed 1 base from V and 7 bases from J, with 14 bases in between. Looked up from germline, CDR1 is GTSNPN and CDR2 is SVGIG (reference sequence). The CDR3 contains 14 residues. The CDR3 DNA is TGTGCCTGGAGTGCACAGGGTAAGCGGCAGCCCCAGCATTTT. Translation: CAWSAQGKRQPQHF.

The chain has TRBV7-2 and TRBJ1-2; D ambiguous. Germline V lookup: CDR1 SGHTA, CDR2 FQGNSA. V dropped 4 bases and J dropped 4 bases, with 13 bases sitting between them. The CDR3 contains 14 residues. This CDR3 is CASSSGGRPYGYTF. CDR3 coding DNA: TGTGCCAGCAGCTCCGGAGGACGGCCCTATGGCTACACCTTC.

The chain joins TRBV28 to TRBJ2-1; 9 bases line up with TRBD2. Germline values: CDR1 MDHEN, CDR2 SYDVKM. This CDR3 comprises 18 residues. Losses at the gene ends were 6 bases for V and 0 bases for J; bases not matched to a gene: 12. CDR3 nucleotide sequence: TGTGCCAGCAGCCGATTACCTAGCGGGATAGTCTCCTACAATGAGCAGTTCTTC. Translated: CASSRLPSGIVSYNEQFF.

The chain carries TRBV10-3 and TRBJ1-1, with 10 bases lining up with TRBD1. The CDR3 is 14 amino acids. Germline loops: CDR1 ENHRY, CDR2 SYGVKD. With V trimmed by 10 bases and J by 2 bases, 7 bases remained unmatched. In DNA, the CDR3 is TGTGCCACCAGAGACAGGGGGCCCAACACTGAAGCTTTCTTT. Translating gives CATRDRGPNTEAFF.

The chain joins TRBV12-3 or TRBV12-4 to TRBJ2-1, with 10 positions matching TRBD2. CDR3 length: 12 residues. Trimming cost V 7 bases and J 10 bases; bases outside gene matches: 4. The CDR3 DNA sequence: TGTGCCAGCACCCTGACTAGCGGGGAGCAGTTCTTC. Residues: CASTLTSGEQFF.